The 13 T cell receptor beta chains in this list originate from one sample, sequenced in a study of CD8 T cells in Susac syndrome. An amount of RNA that ranged from about 0.45 to 1 ug was reverse transcribed with random hexamers. TCRdb used MiXCR to reprocess the immunoSEQ multiplex PCR reads, holding one entry per CDR3 protein. The table records about 160,000 distinct CDR3 sequences, roughly 94% of them present only once. Sequencing input: CD4+ T cells from PBMCs. The receptors stem from a human donor with multiple sclerosis.

This chain links TRBV19 with TRBJ1-1; D call uncertain. The germline V gene encodes CDR1 LNHDA and CDR2 SQIVND (reference sequence). CDR3 size: 13 residues. The ends were cut back, 8 bases at V and 2 bases at J, with 12 bases in the middle. CDR3 DNA: TGTGCCAGTGGAGCACTAATAAACACTGAAGCTTTCTTT. Protein sequence: CASGALINTEAFF. Based on the CDR3 plus reference TRBV19 and TRBJ1-1, the full variable domain is DGGITQSPKYLFRKEGQNVTLSCEQNLNHDAMYWYRQDPGQGLRLIYYSQIVNDFQKGDIAEGYSVSREKKESFPLTVTSAQKNPTAFYLCASGALINTEAFFGQGTRLTVV.

The chain joins TRBV6-1 to TRBJ2-7; 9 bases agree with TRBD2. CDR3 length equals 12 residues. Germline CDR1 reads MNHNS; CDR2 reads SASEGT. Trimming removed 11 bases from V and 2 bases from J; junction bases left unmatched: 4. In DNA form, the CDR3 reads TGTGCCGCTGCGGGAGGGACCTACGAGCAGTACTTC. Residues: CAAAGGTYEQYF.

CDR3 DNA sequence: TGCAGCGTTGAAGGAGGTCGCGGGAAATACACAGATACGCAGTATTTT. It encodes CSVEGGRGKYTDTQYF. The chain is built from TRBV29-1 and TRBJ2-3, with D possibly TRBD2 on 6 matching bases. Per germline, CDR1 SQVTM and CDR2 ANQGSEA. The CDR3 loop spans 16 amino acids. The V end lost 1 base, the J end lost 2 bases, and 16 bases lay between the germline ends.

J is TRBJ2-5 and V is TRBV12-3 or TRBV12-4; no definite D call. V lost 6 bases and J 7 bases, leaving 12 bases between the germline ends. The CDR3 totals 12 residues. The CDR3 region has the DNA TGTGCCAGCAGCCGGACGCCGGGGACCCAGTACTTC. Amino acid sequence: CASSRTPGTQYF.

The chain recombines TRBV5-6 with TRBJ2-7; D is undetermined. The V end was cut by 1 base, the J end by 5 bases, with 4 bases between. The V gene's germline CDR1 is SGHDT and CDR2 YYEEEE. The CDR3 is made up of 11 amino acids. This chain's CDR3 is CASSLYHEQYF. For the CDR3, the DNA is TGTGCCAGCAGCTTGTACCACGAGCAGTACTTC.

The rearrangement joins TRBV30 to TRBJ1-1, with D unclear. Trimming cost V 7 bases and J 4 bases, with 16 bases left between them. The CDR3 has 13 residues. Germline V lookup: CDR1 GTSNPN, CDR2 SVGIG (reference sequence). CDR3 sequence: CASEQQPGTEAFF. The CDR3 nucleotides read TGTGCCTCCGAACAGCAGCCGGGCACTGAAGCTTTCTTT.

The chain is built from TRBV3-1 and TRBJ2-5, with D possibly being TRBD2 (5 bases). The CDR3 spans 13 residues. V shed 2 bases and J shed 13 bases, with 17 bases lying between them. From germline, CDR1 is LGHDT and CDR2 YNNKEL (reference sequence). In nucleotides, the CDR3 is TGTGCCAGCAGCCAACGGTGGACTGATGCCCGGTACTTC. Residues: CASSQRWTDARYF.

The DNA of the CDR3 is TGCAGCGTTGATTCCGGCCCACAGGGAATTGGCTACACCTTC. Its protein is CSVDSGPQGIGYTF. The chain is built from TRBV29-1 and TRBJ1-2; perhaps TRBD1 as D (6 bases). V shed 3 bases and J shed 7 bases, with 18 bases lying between them. The CDR3 length is 14 residues. Germline V CDR1 and CDR2: SQVTM, ANQGSEA.

The genes are TRBV5-4 and TRBJ1-1, with D hard to call. The germline gives CDR1 SGHNT, CDR2 YYREEE (reference sequence). This CDR3 is built from 16 residues. V shed 3 bases and J shed 0 bases, with 15 bases lying between them. CDR3 DNA: TGTGCCAGCAGCTCTAAGAAAACCAACATGAACACTGAAGCTTTCTTT. Protein product: CASSSKKTNMNTEAFF.

This chain connects TRBV19 to TRBJ1-2; D gene unclear. The germline gives CDR1 LNHDA, CDR2 SQIVND (reference sequence). The CDR3 has 14 amino acids. Between the trimmed V and J ends, which lost 4 bases and 1 base, there was a span of 10 bases. The CDR3 here is CASSNVRSNYGYTF. CDR3 in DNA: TGTGCCAGTAGTAATGTGCGCAGTAACTATGGCTACACCTTC. Complete variable domain (other parts from reference TRBV19 and TRBJ1-2): DGGITQSPKYLFRKEGQNVTLSCEQNLNHDAMYWYRQDPGQGLRLIYYSQIVNDFQKGDIAEGYSVSREKKESFPLTVTSAQKNPTAFYLCASSNVRSNYGYTFGSGTRLTVV.

The chain employs TRBV18 and TRBJ2-1; 12 bases are shared with TRBD2. Unmatched junction bases numbered 6, after V lost 6 bases and J lost 9 bases. The CDR3 is 14 amino acids. CDR1 and CDR2 from the germline V gene are KGHSH and LQKENI. The CDR3 DNA is TGTGCCAGCTCCCCGACTAGCGGGAGCGTTGAGCAGTTCTTC. Amino acids: CASSPTSGSVEQFF. The variable domain in full, completed from reference TRBV18 and TRBJ2-1, reads NAGVMQNPRHLVRRRGQEARLRCSPMKGHSHVYWYRQLPEEGLKFMVYLQKENIIDESGMPKERFSAEFPKEGPSILRIQQVVRGDSAAYFCASSPTSGSVEQFFGPGTRLTVL.

The chain links TRBV3-1 to TRBJ1-5; D is undetermined. Germline values: CDR1 LGHDT, CDR2 YNNKEL (reference sequence). Trimming removed 1 base from V and 0 bases from J, with 7 bases in between. The CDR3 spans 15 residues. CDR3 sequence reads: CASSQGAGSNQPQHF. The CDR3 bases are TGTGCCAGCAGCCAAGGTGCGGGTAGCAATCAGCCCCAGCATTTT.

The V and J genes are TRBV11-2 and TRBJ1-2; weak D call: TRBD1 (5 bases). V shed 3 bases and J shed 14 bases, with 16 bases lying between them. The length of the CDR3 is 12 residues. The germline CDR1 and CDR2 sequences are SGHAT and FQNNGV. Here the CDR3 DNA reads TGTGCCAGCAGCTTGAACTCCAGGGCTGTTACCTTC. It encodes CASSLNSRAVTF.